These 28 T cell receptor beta chains were sequenced from one sample in a study of shared clonotypes between healthy human individuals. Here immunoSEQ multiplex PCR was the method, and the copy in TCRdb shows in-frame clones only, minus some. Seen here are fewer than 650,000 clones, about three quarters observed once, and the top ten hold 10% to 15%. Material: PBMCs. The receptors come from a woman aged 40 to 50 in good health. Some clones in this sample may be carry-over from other donors' samples.

The genes are TRBV5-6 and TRBJ2-7; 7 positions match TRBD1. V trimming: 5 bases; J trimming: 0 bases; junction bases outside the gene matches: 5. CDR1 and CDR2 from the germline V gene are SGHDT and YYEEEE. This CDR3 has 14 residues. The chain's CDR3 is CASRTTGRSYEQYF. The CDR3 DNA sequence: TGTGCCAGCAGAACGACAGGGCGCTCCTACGAGCAGTACTTC.

The chain uses TRBV9 and TRBJ2-5; TRBD2 matches 10 bases. The CDR3 is made up of 17 amino acids. Trimming at V came to 0 bases and at J to 5 bases, leaving 10 bases not matched to a gene. Per the germline V gene, CDR1 is SGDLS and CDR2 is YYNGEE. For the CDR3, the DNA is TGTGCCAGCAGCGTAGGGGCTAGCGGGAGCGCGGGGGAGACCCAGTACTTC. It encodes CASSVGASGSAGETQYF.

The chain joins TRBV11-2 to TRBJ2-1; 8 nucleotides align to TRBD2. The CDR3 contains 18 residues. The V gene end was trimmed by 5 bases and the J gene end by 9 bases; junction bases not matched to a gene: 21. The germline V gene encodes CDR1 SGHAT and CDR2 FQNNGV. This CDR3 reads CASSPPAIWTSPKFEQFF. CDR3 DNA sequence: TGTGCCAGCAGCCCCCCCGCCATCTGGACTAGCCCCAAATTTGAGCAGTTCTTC.

The V and J genes are TRBV28 and TRBJ1-1; D is perhaps TRBD1 (5 bases). This CDR3 has 14 amino acids. Trimming removed 6 bases at V and 4 bases at J, with 15 bases between. Per germline, CDR1 MDHEN and CDR2 SYDVKM. The CDR3 spells CASSLLGVTTEAFF. CDR3 DNA sequence: TGTGCCAGCAGCCTACTGGGGGTTACCACTGAAGCTTTCTTT. Complete variable domain (other parts from reference TRBV28 and TRBJ1-1): DVKVTQSSRYLVKRTGEKVFLECVQDMDHENMFWYRQDPGLGLRLIYFSYDVKMKEKGDIPEGYSVSREKKERFSLILESASTNQTSMYLCASSLLGVTTEAFFGQGTRLTVV.

The rearrangement uses TRBV28 and TRBJ1-5, with TRBD1 as a possible D gene (5 bases). Trimming pared 7 bases from V and 1 base from J, leaving 20 bases between. The CDR3 loop spans 17 amino acids. Germline CDR1 MDHEN, CDR2 SYDVKM. This CDR3 reads CASTPGLEVWSNQPQHF. The DNA for the CDR3 is TGTGCCAGCACCCCGGGACTCGAGGTCTGGAGCAATCAGCCCCAGCATTTT.

The rearrangement uses TRBV30 and TRBJ2-7; 7 nucleotides match TRBD2. The CDR3 is 15 residues long. Germline CDR1 reads GTSNPN; CDR2 reads SVGIG (reference sequence). V lost 0 bases, J lost 13 bases, and 18 bases stayed unmatched. The CDR3 spells CAWSVRVNGREISYF. For the CDR3, the DNA is TGTGCCTGGAGTGTAAGGGTGAATGGGAGGGAGATCTCCTACTTC. The full variable domain, its missing parts supplied by reference TRBV30 and TRBJ2-7, is SQTIHQWPATLVQPVGSPLSLECTVEGTSNPNLYWYRQAAGRGLQLLFYSVGIGQISSEVPQNLSASRPQDRQFILSSKKLLLSDSGFYLCAWSVRVNGREISYFGPGTRLTVT.

The V call is TRBV18, the J call TRBJ2-3; D gene uncertain. Trimming removed 1 base at V and 5 bases at J, with 13 bases between. CDR1 is KGHSH, CDR2 LQKENI, per germline. The CDR3 has 15 residues. The CDR3, as DNA: TGTGCCAGCTCACCACTCGGTGGGTGGGGAGATACGCAGTATTTT. This gives the protein CASSPLGGWGDTQYF.

V and J are TRBV6-1 and TRBJ2-7, with 8 bases that match TRBD2. Germline V lookup: CDR1 MNHNS, CDR2 SASEGT. The junction had 10 bases not matched to a gene; V was cut back by 3 bases and J by 9 bases. This CDR3 region has 14 residues. CDR3 nucleotide sequence: TGTGCCAGCAGTGATGGCGGGAGGCCCTGGGGGCAGTACTTC. Its protein is CASSDGGRPWGQYF.

The chain combines TRBV9 with TRBJ1-3; D call uncertain. Trimming took 4 bases from V and 3 from J, leaving 23 bases between them. The CDR3 has 18 residues. Germline-derived CDR1 and CDR2 are SGDLS and YYNGEE. DNA for the CDR3: TGTGCCAGCAGCAAAGCCGGGAGTCTGCAAACTCTTGGAAACACCATATATTTT. It specifies CASSKAGSLQTLGNTIYF. Variable domain in full (rest from reference TRBV9 and TRBJ1-3): DSGVTQTPKHLITATGQRVTLRCSPRSGDLSVYWYQQSLDQGLQFLIQYYNGEERAKGNILERFSAQQFPDLHSELNLSSLELGDSALYFCASSKAGSLQTLGNTIYFGEGSWLTVV.

The gene calls are TRBV9 and TRBJ1-1; D gene uncertain. The germline V gene has CDR1 SGDLS and CDR2 YYNGEE. With 1 base removed from V and 6 bases from J, the gap between germline ends came to 10 bases. This CDR3 region has 13 residues. The CDR3 DNA reads TGTGCCAGCAGCGTAAAGGATCGGGCTGAAGCTTTCTTT. It yields the protein CASSVKDRAEAFF.

This clone has just one count. A far larger clone differs by one base, so this is likely a read error. J is TRBJ1-5 and V is TRBV29-1; D unresolved. Trimming stripped 7 bases from V and 4 bases from J, with 20 bases between. The CDR3 covers 15 residues. From germline, CDR1 is SQVTM and CDR2 ANQGSEA. The CDR3 DNA follows: TGCAGCGAGTCCGACGGGTTTTTAGGGAATCAGCCCCAGCATTTT. Translating gives CSESDGFLGNQPQHF.

V is TRBV4-3 and J is TRBJ2-1; D is unclear. Per germline, CDR1 LGHNA and CDR2 YSLEER. V was trimmed by 0 bases and J by 4 bases, leaving 4 bases between them. The CDR3 runs 13 residues. CDR3 sequence reads: CASSQEEYNEQFF. For the CDR3, the DNA is TGCGCCAGCAGCCAAGAGGAGTACAATGAGCAGTTCTTC.

This sequence joins TRBV19 and TRBJ2-2, with a weak D call TRBD1 (6 bases). Germline CDR1 and CDR2: LNHDA and SQIVND (reference sequence). This CDR3 spans 15 amino acids. V was clipped by 4 bases and J by 3 bases, with 12 bases between them. CDR3 in DNA: TGTGCCAGTAGTAAAGGGGGACAATACACCGGGGAGCTGTTTTTT. Protein sequence: CASSKGGQYTGELFF.

The V and J genes are TRBV25-1 and TRBJ2-3, with D perhaps matching TRBD1 or TRBD2 (5 bases each). Germline lookup yields CDR1 MGHDK and CDR2 SYGVNS. The CDR3 length is 13 residues. V was trimmed by 2 bases and J by 6 bases, leaving 9 bases between them. CDR3 coding DNA: TGTGCCAGCAGTGAAAGAGGGGTGGATACGCAGTATTTT. Residues: CASSERGVDTQYF.

The chain carries TRBV11-3 and TRBJ2-3, with D perhaps matching TRBD2 (6 bases). Germline V gene sequence: CDR1 SGHNT, CDR2 YENEEA. The CDR3 consists of 14 residues. V dropped 1 base and J dropped 6 bases, with 11 bases sitting between them. The CDR3 region is CASSLAGARDTQYF. Written as DNA, the CDR3 is TGTGCCAGCAGCTTAGCGGGAGCGAGGGATACGCAGTATTTT. Variable domain in full (rest from reference TRBV11-3 and TRBJ2-3): EAGVVQSPRYKIIEKKQPVAFWCNPISGHNTLYWYLQNLGQGPELLIRYENEEAVDDSQLPKDRFSAERLKGVDSTLKIQPAELGDSAVYLCASSLAGARDTQYFGPGTRLTVL.

The J gene is TRBJ2-7, the V gene TRBV11-2; D assignment may be TRBD1 or TRBD2 (5 bases each). Germline CDR1 and CDR2: SGHAT and FQNNGV. Between the trimmed V and J ends, which lost 1 base and 3 bases, there was a span of 22 bases. This CDR3 is built from 18 residues. The CDR3 DNA sequence: TGTGCCAGCAGCTTAGTTCGGGGCGGCGTGGGGGTCAGCTACGAGCAGTACTTC. This encodes CASSLVRGGVGVSYEQYF.

The V gene is TRBV11-2, the J gene TRBJ2-7, with D uncertain. This CDR3 comprises 14 residues. Germline V gene sequence: CDR1 SGHAT, CDR2 FQNNGV. V lost 1 base and J lost 0, with 7 bases in between. This CDR3 is CASSLGWISYEQYF. DNA for the CDR3: TGTGCCAGCAGCTTAGGATGGATCTCCTACGAGCAGTACTTC.

The CDR3 loop reads CASSLVGGPNYGYTF. CDR3 DNA sequence: TGCGCCAGCAGCTTGGTTGGAGGGCCGAACTATGGCTACACCTTC. This chain joins TRBV5-1 and TRBJ1-2; no reliable D call. This CDR3 region has 15 residues. V was shortened by 0 bases and J by 2 bases, with 11 bases between the two germline ends. Germline V gives CDR1 SGHRS, CDR2 YFSETQ.

The chain is built from TRBV19 and TRBJ1-4, with D unresolved. The CDR3 runs to 12 residues. The V gene's germline CDR1 is LNHDA and CDR2 SQIVND (reference sequence). Trimming left V 2 bases short and J 8 bases short, with 6 bases between. CDR3 region: CASSIREEKLFF. In DNA, the CDR3 is TGTGCCAGTAGTATACGCGAGGAAAAACTGTTTTTT.

The genes are TRBV7-3 and TRBJ2-5; no reliable D call. With 5 bases removed from V and 4 bases from J, the gap between germline ends came to 8 bases. This CDR3 region has 12 residues. Per the germline V gene, CDR1 is SGHTA and CDR2 is FQGTGA. The CDR3 loop is CASSQIGETQYF. The DNA for the CDR3 is TGTGCCAGCAGCCAGATTGGAGAGACCCAGTACTTC.

This rearrangement joins TRBV4-2 to TRBJ2-3; no clear D gene. This CDR3 contains 14 residues. The germline gives CDR1 LGHNA, CDR2 YNFKEQ. The V end was cut by 4 bases, the J end by 2 bases, with 10 bases between. CDR3 residues: CASSPQTHTDTQYF. CDR3 nucleotides: TGTGCCAGCAGCCCCCAGACCCACACAGATACGCAGTATTTT.

V is TRBV6-5 and J is TRBJ1-5; D is perhaps TRBD1 (6 bases). V was clipped by 2 bases and J by 6 bases, with 11 bases between them. Germline-derived CDR1 and CDR2 are MNHEY and SVGAGI. The CDR3 extends over 14 amino acids. CDR3 nucleotides: TGTGCCAGCAGTTACAGCGGGGGGGCTCAGCCCCAGCATTTT. Residues: CASSYSGGAQPQHF.

This clone has only a few counts. V gene TRBV30 combines with J gene TRBJ1-1; 7 bases match TRBD1. Germline trimming cut 5 bases from V and 4 bases from J; bases unmatched to any gene: 7. The CDR3 covers 13 residues. In germline, CDR1 is GTSNPN, CDR2 SVGIG (reference sequence). The DNA of the CDR3 is TGTGCCTGGGACATCAGACAGGGCACTGAAGCTTTCTTT. This encodes CAWDIRQGTEAFF.

The V gene is TRBV18, the J gene TRBJ2-7; D perhaps matches TRBD2 (5 bases). The CDR3 spans 16 residues. V lost 5 bases to trimming and J lost 3 bases, with 20 bases between them. Germline V CDR1 and CDR2: KGHSH, LQKENI. Here the CDR3 DNA reads TGTGCCAGCTCATCCAACGTTTCGGGGATAAGCTACGAGCAGTACTTC. Translation gives CASSSNVSGISYEQYF.

The V gene is TRBV13, the J gene TRBJ1-1; 7 bases line up with TRBD1. With V trimmed by 8 bases and J by 4 bases, 7 bases remained unmatched. This CDR3 contains 13 residues. Germline CDR1 PRHDT, CDR2 FYEKMQ (reference sequence). The CDR3 loop is CASAGGDITEAFF. The CDR3 DNA reads TGTGCCAGCGCAGGGGGGGATATCACTGAAGCTTTCTTT.

The chain carries TRBV28 and TRBJ2-2; D not resolved. V lost 4 bases, J lost 2 bases, and 17 bases lay in between. This CDR3 contains 17 residues. CDR1 MDHEN and CDR2 SYDVKM come from the germline V gene. CDR3 amino acids: CASSYFKVRSNTGELFF. The CDR3 region has the DNA TGTGCCAGCAGTTACTTCAAAGTCAGGTCCAACACCGGGGAGCTGTTTTTT.

Ten or more counts support this clone. Within the sample, other DNA sequences also encode this same CDR3. V is TRBV4-1 and J is TRBJ2-7; 7 bases line up with TRBD1. The CDR3 has 17 residues. The junction had 11 bases not matched to a gene; V was cut back by 1 base and J by 2 bases. Germline V gives CDR1 MGHRA, CDR2 YSYEKL. The CDR3 sequence is CASSQAPMTGKAYEQYF. In nucleotides, the CDR3 is TGCGCCAGCAGCCAAGCCCCTATGACAGGGAAGGCCTACGAGCAGTACTTC.

This clone was detected many times. At the DNA level, this CDR3 is encoded by other sequences in the same sample as well. The chain links TRBV15 to TRBJ2-7, with TRBD2 matching 13 bases. Trimming removed 2 bases from V and 4 bases from J; junction bases left unmatched: 5. Germline assignment: CDR1 LNHNV and CDR2 YYDKDF (reference sequence). This CDR3 contains 16 residues. In nucleotides, the CDR3 is TGTGCCACCAGCAGATCCGGGACTAGCGGGATGTACGAGCAGTACTTC. It encodes CATSRSGTSGMYEQYF.